The present T cell receptor beta chain was sequenced within a study of blood T cell repertoires in COVID-19. Overall study: From the United States, Italy and Spain came samples of acute and convalescent COVID-19.

As originally analysed: Researchers report that nucleated cell counts were estimated from reference gene primer amplification. The repertoire was sequenced with immunoSEQ multiplex PCR; TCRdb's copy has only in-frame clones and lacks some. V, J and clone size are those of that table, while D and trimming were read from the DNA. The sample includes tens of thousands of clones, 85% to 90% of them seen just once. There are 13 residues in the CDR3. The J segment lost 7 bases and the V segment lost 5 bases, leaving 2 bases of the junction unmatched. CDR1 and CDR2 from the germline V gene are LNHDA and SQIVND (reference sequence). Enrolment of Seattle patients took place during active infection, and they were followed longitudinally.

The chain uses TRBV19 and TRBJ1-6, with TRBD1 matching 7 bases. The origin of this receptor is a woman older than 75 with COVID-19, enrolled during active disease. The sample consisted of peripheral blood. CDR3 DNA: TGTGCCAGTAGTGGGACAGTCAATTCACCCCTCCACTTT. It yields the protein CASSGTVNSPLHF.